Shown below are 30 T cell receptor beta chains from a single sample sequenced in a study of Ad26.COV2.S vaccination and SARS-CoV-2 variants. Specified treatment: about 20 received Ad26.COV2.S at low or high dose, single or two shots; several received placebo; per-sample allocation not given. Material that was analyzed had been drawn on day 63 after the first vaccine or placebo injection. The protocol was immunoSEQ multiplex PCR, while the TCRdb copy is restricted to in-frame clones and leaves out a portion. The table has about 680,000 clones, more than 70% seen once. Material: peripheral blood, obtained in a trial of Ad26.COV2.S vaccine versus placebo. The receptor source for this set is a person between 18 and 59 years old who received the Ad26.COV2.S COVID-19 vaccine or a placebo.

The CDR3 region has the DNA TGTGCCAGCAGTGAATTCCCTCCCTTGGTGACAGGGATAAACACCGGGGAGCTGTTTTTT. Amino acids: CASSEFPPLVTGINTGELFF. V usage is TRBV2 and J usage is TRBJ2-2, with 7 bases fitting TRBD1. Trimming took 2 bases from V and 2 from J; bases not matched to a gene: 17. The CDR3 contains 20 residues. Germline loops: CDR1 SNHLY, CDR2 FYNNEI.

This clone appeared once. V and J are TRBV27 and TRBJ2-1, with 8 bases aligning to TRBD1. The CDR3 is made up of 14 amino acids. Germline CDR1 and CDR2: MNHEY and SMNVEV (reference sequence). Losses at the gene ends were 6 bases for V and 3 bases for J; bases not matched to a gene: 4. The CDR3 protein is CASSDRGFYNEQFF. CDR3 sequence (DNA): TGTGCCAGCAGCGACAGGGGTTTCTACAATGAGCAGTTCTTC.

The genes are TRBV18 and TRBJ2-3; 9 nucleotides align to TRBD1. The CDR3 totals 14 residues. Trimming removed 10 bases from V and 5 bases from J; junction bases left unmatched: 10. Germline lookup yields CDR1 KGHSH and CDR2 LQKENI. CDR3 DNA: TGTGCCAACTCTCCGACAGGGGGAAAAGATACGCAGTATTTT. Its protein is CANSPTGGKDTQYF.

Here the CDR3 reads CASSQVRGLNTEAFF. The CDR3 nucleotides read TGCGCCAGCAGCCAAGTTCGGGGCCTGAACACTGAAGCTTTCTTT. This chain connects TRBV4-3 to TRBJ1-1; D is possibly TRBD1 (5 bases). Germline loops: CDR1 LGHNA, CDR2 YSLEER. This CDR3 is built from 15 residues. Trimming removed 1 base from V and 0 bases from J, with 9 bases in between.

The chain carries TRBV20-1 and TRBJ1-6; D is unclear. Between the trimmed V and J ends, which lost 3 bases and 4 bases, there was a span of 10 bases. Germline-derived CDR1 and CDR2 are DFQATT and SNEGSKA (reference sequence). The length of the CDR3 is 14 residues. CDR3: CSASSSQYNSPLHF. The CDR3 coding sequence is TGCAGTGCTAGTAGCAGTCAATATAATTCACCCCTCCACTTT.

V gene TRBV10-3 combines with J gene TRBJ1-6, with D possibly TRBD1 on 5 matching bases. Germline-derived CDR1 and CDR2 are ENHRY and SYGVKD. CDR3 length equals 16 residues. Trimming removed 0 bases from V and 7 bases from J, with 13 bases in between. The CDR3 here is CAISESGTRGNSPLHF. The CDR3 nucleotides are TGTGCCATCAGTGAGTCGGGAACTCGGGGCAATTCACCCCTCCACTTT.

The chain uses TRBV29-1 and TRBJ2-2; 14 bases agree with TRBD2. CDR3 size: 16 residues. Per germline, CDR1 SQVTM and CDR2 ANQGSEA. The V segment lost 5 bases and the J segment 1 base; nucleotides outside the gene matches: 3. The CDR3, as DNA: TGCAGCGTTTACGGGACTAGCGGGGGGAACACCGGGGAGCTGTTTTTT. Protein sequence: CSVYGTSGGNTGELFF.

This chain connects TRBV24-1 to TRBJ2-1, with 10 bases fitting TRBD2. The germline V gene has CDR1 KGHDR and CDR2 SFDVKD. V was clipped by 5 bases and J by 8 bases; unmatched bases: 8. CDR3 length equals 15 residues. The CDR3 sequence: CATSVPSGSVDEQFF. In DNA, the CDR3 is TGTGCCACCAGTGTCCCTAGCGGGAGCGTCGATGAGCAGTTCTTC.

CDR3 DNA sequence: TGTGCCAGCAGCACGACTAGCGGGGGATACAATGAGCAGTTCTTC. It is translated as CASSTTSGGYNEQFF. The chain uses TRBV7-9 and TRBJ2-1; TRBD2 aligns across 12 bases. CDR1 and CDR2 from the germline V gene are SEHNR and FQNEAQ (reference sequence). The CDR3 is 15 amino acids. The V gene end was trimmed by 5 bases and the J gene end by 4 bases; junction bases not matched to a gene: 3. Variable domain in full (rest from reference TRBV7-9 and TRBJ2-1): DTGVSQNPRHKITKRGQNVTFRCDPISEHNRLYWYRQTLGQGPEFLTYFQNEAQLEKSRLLSDRFSAERPKGSFSTLEIQRTEQGDSAMYLCASSTTSGGYNEQFFGPGTRLTVL.

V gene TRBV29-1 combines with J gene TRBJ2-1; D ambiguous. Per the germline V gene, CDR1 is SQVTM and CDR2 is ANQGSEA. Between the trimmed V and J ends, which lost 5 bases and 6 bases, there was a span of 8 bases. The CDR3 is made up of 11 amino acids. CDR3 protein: CSVLEFNEQFF. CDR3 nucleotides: TGCAGCGTTTTGGAGTTCAATGAGCAGTTCTTC.

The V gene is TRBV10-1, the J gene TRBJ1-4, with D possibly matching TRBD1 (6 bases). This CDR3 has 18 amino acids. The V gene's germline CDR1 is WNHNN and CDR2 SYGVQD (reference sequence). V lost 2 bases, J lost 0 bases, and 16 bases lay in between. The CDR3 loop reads CASSEGPGQSATNEKLFF. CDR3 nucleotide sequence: TGCGCCAGCAGTGAGGGCCCGGGACAAAGCGCAACTAATGAAAAACTGTTTTTT.

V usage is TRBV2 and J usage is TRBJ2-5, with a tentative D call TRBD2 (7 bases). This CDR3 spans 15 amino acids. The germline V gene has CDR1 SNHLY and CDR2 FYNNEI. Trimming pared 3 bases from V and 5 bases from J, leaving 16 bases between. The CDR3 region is CASSDLGGAEETQYF. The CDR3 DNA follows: TGTGCCAGCAGTGACTTAGGGGGGGCGGAGGAGACCCAGTACTTC.

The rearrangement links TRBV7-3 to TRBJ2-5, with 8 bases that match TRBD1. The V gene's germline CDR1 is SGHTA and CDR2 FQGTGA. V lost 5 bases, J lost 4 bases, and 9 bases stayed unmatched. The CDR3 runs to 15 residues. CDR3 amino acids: CASSRNGQGGETQYF. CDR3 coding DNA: TGTGCCAGCAGCAGAAATGGACAGGGCGGAGAGACCCAGTACTTC.

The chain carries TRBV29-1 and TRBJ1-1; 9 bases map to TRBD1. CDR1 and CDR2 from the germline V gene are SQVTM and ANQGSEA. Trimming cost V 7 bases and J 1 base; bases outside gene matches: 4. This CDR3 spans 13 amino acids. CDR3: CSGGQGGNTEAFF. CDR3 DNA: TGCAGCGGGGGACAGGGCGGGAACACTGAAGCTTTCTTT.

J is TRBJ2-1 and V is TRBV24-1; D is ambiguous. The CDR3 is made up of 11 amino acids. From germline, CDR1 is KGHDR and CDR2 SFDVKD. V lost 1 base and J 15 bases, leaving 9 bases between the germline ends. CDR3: CATSDFRAWFF. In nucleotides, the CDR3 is TGTGCCACCAGTGATTTTAGGGCCTGGTTCTTC.

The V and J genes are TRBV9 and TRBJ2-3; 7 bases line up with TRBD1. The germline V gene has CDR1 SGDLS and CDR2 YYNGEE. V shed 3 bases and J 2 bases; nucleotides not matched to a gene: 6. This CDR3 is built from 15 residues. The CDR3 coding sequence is TGTGCCAGCAGCGCCAGACAGGGATCCACAGATACGCAGTATTTT. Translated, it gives CASSARQGSTDTQYF.

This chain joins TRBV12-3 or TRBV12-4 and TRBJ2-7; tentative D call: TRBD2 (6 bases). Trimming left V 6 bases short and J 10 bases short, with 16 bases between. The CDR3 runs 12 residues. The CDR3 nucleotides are TGTGCCAGCAGCGCGTGGGCTAGCGTACAGTACTTC. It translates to CASSAWASVQYF.

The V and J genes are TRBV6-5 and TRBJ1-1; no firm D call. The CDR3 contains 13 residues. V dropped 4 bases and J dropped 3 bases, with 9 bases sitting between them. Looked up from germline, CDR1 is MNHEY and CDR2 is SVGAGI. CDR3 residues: CASSSPRDTEAFF. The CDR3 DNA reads TGTGCCAGCAGTTCCCCGAGGGACACTGAAGCTTTCTTT.

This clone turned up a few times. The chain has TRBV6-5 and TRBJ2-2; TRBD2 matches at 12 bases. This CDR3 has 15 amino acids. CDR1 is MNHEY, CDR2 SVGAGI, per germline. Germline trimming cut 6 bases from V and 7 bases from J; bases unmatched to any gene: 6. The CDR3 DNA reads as TGTGCCAGCAGGACGACTAGCGGGGGAATCGGGGAGCTGTTTTTT. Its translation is CASRTTSGGIGELFF.

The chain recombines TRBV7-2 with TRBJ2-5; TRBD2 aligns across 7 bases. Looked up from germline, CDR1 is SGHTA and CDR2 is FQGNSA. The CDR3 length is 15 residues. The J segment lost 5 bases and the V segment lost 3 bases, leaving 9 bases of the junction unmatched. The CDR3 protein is CASSFLGGTEETQYF. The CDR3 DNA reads TGTGCCAGCAGCTTTCTCGGGGGGACTGAGGAGACCCAGTACTTC. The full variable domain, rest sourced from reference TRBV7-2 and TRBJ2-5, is GAGVSQSPSNKVTEKGKDVELRCDPISGHTALYWYRQSLGQGLEFLIYFQGNSAPDKSGLPSDRFSAERTGGSVSTLTIQRTQQEDSAVYLCASSFLGGTEETQYFGPGTRLLVL.

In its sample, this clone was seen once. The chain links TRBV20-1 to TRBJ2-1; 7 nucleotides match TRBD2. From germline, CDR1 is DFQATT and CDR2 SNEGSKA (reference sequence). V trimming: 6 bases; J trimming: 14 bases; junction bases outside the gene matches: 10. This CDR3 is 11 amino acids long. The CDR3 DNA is TGCAGTGCGAGGGAGACTAGCATTGAGTTCTTC. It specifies CSARETSIEFF.

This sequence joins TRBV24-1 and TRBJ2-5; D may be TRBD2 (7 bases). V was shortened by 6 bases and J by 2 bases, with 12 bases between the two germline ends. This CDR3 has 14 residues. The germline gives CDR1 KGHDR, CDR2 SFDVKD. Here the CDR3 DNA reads TGTGCCACCAGTCGGGGGGCATCACAAGAGACCCAGTACTTC. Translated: CATSRGASQETQYF.

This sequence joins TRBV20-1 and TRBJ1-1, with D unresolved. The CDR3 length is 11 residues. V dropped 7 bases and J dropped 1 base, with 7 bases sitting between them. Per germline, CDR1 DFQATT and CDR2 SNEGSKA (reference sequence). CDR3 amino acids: CSGLRNTEAFF. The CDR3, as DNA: TGCAGTGGCTTACGGAACACTGAAGCTTTCTTT.

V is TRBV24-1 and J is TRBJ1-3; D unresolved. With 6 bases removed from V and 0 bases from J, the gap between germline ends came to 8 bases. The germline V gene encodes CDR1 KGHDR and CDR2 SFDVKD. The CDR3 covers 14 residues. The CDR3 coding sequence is TGTGCCACCAGTCCCGGAAGCTCTGGAAACACCATATATTTT. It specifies CATSPGSSGNTIYF.

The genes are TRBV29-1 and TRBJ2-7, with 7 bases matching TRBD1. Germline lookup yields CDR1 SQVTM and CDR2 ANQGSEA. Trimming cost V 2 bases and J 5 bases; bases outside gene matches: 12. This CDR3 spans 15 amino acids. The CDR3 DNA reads TGCAGCGTTGAAAAAGGATCAGGGGGAATGGACGAGCAGTACTTC. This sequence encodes CSVEKGSGGMDEQYF.

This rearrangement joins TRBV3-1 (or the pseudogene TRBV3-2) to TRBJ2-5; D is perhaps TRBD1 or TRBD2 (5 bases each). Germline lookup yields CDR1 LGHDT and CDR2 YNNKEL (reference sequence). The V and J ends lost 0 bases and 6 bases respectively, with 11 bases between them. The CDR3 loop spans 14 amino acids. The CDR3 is CASSQDPGLKTQYF. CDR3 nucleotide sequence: TGTGCCAGCAGCCAAGATCCGGGGCTGAAGACCCAGTACTTC.

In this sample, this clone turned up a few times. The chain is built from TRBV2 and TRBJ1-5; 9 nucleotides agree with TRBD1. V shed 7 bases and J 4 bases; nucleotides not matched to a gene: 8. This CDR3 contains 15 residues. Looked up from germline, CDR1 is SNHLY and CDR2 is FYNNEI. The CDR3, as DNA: TGTGCCAGCACCTTATCCGGGACAGGGAATCAGCCCCAGCATTTT. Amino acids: CASTLSGTGNQPQHF.

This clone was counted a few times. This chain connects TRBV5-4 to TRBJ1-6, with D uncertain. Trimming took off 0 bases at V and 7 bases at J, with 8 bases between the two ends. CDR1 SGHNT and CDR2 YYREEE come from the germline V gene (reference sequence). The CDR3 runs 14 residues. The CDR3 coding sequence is TGTGCCAGCAGCTTGGTATCCGGGAATTCACCCCTCCACTTT. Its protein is CASSLVSGNSPLHF.

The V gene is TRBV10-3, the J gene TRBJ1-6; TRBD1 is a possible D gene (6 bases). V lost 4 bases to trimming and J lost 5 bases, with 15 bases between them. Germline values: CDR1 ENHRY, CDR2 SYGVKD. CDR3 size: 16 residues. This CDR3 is CAISATDSFHNSPLHF. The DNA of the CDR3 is TGTGCCATCAGTGCCACGGACAGCTTCCATAATTCACCCCTCCACTTT.

The CDR3 is CASSRDPTQRGNTGELFF. CDR3 bases: TGTGCCAGCAGCCGTGACCCCACCCAGCGGGGAAACACCGGGGAGCTGTTTTTT. This rearrangement joins TRBV5-4 to TRBJ2-2; 7 positions match TRBD2. Germline trimming cut 4 bases from V and 2 bases from J; bases unmatched to any gene: 14. The germline V gene encodes CDR1 SGHNT and CDR2 YYREEE (reference sequence). The CDR3 runs 18 residues.